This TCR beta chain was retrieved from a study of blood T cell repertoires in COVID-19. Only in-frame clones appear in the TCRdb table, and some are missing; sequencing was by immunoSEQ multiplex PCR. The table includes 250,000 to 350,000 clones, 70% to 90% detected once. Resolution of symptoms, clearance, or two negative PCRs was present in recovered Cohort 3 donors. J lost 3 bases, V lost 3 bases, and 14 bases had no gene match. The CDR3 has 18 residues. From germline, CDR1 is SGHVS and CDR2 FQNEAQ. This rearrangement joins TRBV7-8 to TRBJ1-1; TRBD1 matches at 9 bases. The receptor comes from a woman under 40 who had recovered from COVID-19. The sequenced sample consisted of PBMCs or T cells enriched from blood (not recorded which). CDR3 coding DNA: TGTGCCAGCAGCTTCCCTCTACAGGGGGCGGACTTGGACACTGAAGCTTTCTTT. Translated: CASSFPLQGADLDTEAFF. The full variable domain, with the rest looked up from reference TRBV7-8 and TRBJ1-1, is GAGVSQSPRYKVAKRGQDVALRCDPISGHVSLFWYQQALGQGPEFLTYFQNEAQLDKSGLPSDRFFAERPEGSVSTLKIQRTQQEDSAVYLCASSFPLQGADLDTEAFFGQGTRLTVV.